In this sample, the clone carrying this T cell receptor beta chain turned up many times. Its antigen is not known. This specimen belongs to a study of early T cells in non-severe SARS-CoV-2 infection. General observations from the study: Clonotype matching in VDJdb favored anti-spike CD8 responses and did not capture private and CD4 specificities.

Unique molecular identifiers (one per individual cDNA molecule) were attached. One entry per CDR3 protein results from TCRdb running MiXCR on the 5' RACE reads. The sample has about 84,000 distinct CDR3 sequences, roughly an eighth seen once. V lost 0 bases, J lost 1 base, and 7 bases stayed unmatched. CDR1 and CDR2 from the germline V gene are KGHDR and SFDVKD. This CDR3 has 20 amino acids. This TCR derives from an adult who was a healthcare worker with PCR-confirmed SARS-CoV-2 infection or an uninfected control (not recorded which). The chain uses TRBV24-1 and TRBJ2-1, with TRBD2 matching 14 bases. Sequencing input: whole blood. CDR3: CATSDLPGTSGRTSYNEQFF. The CDR3, as DNA: TGTGCCACCAGTGATTTGCCCGGGACTAGCGGGAGAACGTCCTACAATGAGCAGTTCTTC.